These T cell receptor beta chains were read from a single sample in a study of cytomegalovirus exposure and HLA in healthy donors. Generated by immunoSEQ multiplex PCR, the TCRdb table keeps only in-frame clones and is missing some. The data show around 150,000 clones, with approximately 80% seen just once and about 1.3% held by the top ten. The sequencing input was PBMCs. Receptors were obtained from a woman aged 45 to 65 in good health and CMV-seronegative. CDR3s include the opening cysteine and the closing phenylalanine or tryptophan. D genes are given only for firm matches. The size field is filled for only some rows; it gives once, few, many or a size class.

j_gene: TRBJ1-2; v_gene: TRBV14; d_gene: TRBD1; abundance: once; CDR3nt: TGTGCCAGCAGCCGGGACAGCTATGGCTACACCTTC; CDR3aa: CASSRDSYGYTF
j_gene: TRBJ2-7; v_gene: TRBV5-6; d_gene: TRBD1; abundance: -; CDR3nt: TGTGCCAGCAGCTTGGCGGGACAGGGGTCCGACGAGCAGTACTTC; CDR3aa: CASSLAGQGSDEQYF
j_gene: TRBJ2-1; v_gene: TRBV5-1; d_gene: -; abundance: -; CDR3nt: TGCGCCAGCAGCGCTACTAGTTTCCATGAGCAGTTCTTC; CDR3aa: CASSATSFHEQFF
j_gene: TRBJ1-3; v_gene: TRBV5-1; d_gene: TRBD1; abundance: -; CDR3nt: TGCGCCAGCAGCTCGGACAGGGTTTCAGGAAACACCATATATTTT; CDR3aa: CASSSDRVSGNTIYF
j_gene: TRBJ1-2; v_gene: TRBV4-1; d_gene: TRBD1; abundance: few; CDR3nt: TGCGCCAGCAGCCTCGCCGGGACAGGGATCCCCTATGGCTACACCTTC; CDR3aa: CASSLAGTGIPYGYTF
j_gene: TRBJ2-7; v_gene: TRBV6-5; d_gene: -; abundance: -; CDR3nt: TGTGCCAGCCACGGGCGGGGGCTCGAAACCTACGAGCAGTACTTC; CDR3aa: CASHGRGLETYEQYF
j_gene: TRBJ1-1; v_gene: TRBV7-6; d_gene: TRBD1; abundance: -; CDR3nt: TGTGCCAGCAGCTTTAAAAAGGGACAGCTAAGGAACACTGAAGCTTTCTTT; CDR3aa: CASSFKKGQLRNTEAFF
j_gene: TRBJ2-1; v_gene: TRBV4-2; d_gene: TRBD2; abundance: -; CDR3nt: TGTGCCAGCAGCCCCCACCCCGGGACTAGCGGGGGCCCTACCAGCTCCTACAATGAGCAGTTCTTC; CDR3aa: CASSPHPGTSGGPTSSYNEQFF
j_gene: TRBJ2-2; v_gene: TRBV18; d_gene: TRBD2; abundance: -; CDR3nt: TGTGCCAGCTCACGAGGACTAGCGGGAGTAGCCGGGGAGCTGTTTTTT; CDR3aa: CASSRGLAGVAGELFF
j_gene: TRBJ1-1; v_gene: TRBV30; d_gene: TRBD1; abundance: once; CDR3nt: TGTGCCTGGAGTGGATGGACAGGTAGGACTGAAGCTTTCTTT; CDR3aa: CAWSGWTGRTEAFF
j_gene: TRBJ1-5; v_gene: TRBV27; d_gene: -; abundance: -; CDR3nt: TGTGCCAATTCGAACAGGGTTTCTCCTCGAGACGGTCAGCCCCAGCATTTT; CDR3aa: CANSNRVSPRDGQPQHF
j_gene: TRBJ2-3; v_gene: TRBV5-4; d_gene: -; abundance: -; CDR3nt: TGTGCCAGCAGCTTAACAGGGATGGACACAGATACGCAGTATTTT; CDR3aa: CASSLTGMDTDTQYF
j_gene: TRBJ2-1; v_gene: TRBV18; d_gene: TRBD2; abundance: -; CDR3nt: TGTGCCAGCTCACCGGGACTAGCGGGAGGGAATGAGCAGTTCTTC; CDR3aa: CASSPGLAGGNEQFF
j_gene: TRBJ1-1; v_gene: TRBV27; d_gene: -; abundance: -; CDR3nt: TGTGCCAGCAGTACGGGGAGGGGGAGAGCCCTGGGTACTGAAGCTTTCTTT; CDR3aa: CASSTGRGRALGTEAFF
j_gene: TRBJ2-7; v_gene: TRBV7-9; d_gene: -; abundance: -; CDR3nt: TGTGCCAGCAGCTTAGACGGGACATTATCCTACGAGCAGTACTTC; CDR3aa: CASSLDGTLSYEQYF
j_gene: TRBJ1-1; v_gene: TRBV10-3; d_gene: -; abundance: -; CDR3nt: TGTGCCATCAGTGGAAGACAGACGAACACTGAAGCTTTCTTT; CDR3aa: CAISGRQTNTEAFF
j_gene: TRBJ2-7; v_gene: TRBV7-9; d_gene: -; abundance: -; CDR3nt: TGTGCCAGCAGCTCGGCCGGCTGGGGCGAGCAGTGCTTC; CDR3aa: CASSSAGWGEQCF
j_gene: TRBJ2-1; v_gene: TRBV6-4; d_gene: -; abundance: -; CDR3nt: TGTGCCAGCAGTGACATGACAGGCAATGAGCAGTTCTTC; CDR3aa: CASSDMTGNEQFF
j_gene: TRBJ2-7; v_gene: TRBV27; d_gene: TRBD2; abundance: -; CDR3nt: TGTGCCAGCAGTTTATATAGCGGGAACGAGCAGTACTTC; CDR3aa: CASSLYSGNEQYF
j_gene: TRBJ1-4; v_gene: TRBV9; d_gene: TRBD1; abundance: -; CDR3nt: TGTGCCAGCAGCGTCGGGACAGGGAACGAAAAACTGTTTTTT; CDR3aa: CASSVGTGNEKLFF
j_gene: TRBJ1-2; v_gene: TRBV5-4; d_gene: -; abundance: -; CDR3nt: TGTGCCAGCAGCTTGTGGCAGGGGAGTGGGTATGGCTACACCTTC; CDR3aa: CASSLWQGSGYGYTF
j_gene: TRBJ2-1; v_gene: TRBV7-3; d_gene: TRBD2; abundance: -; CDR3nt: TGTGCCAGCAGCTTATACTGGGCGGGAGTCCACAATGAGCAGTTCTTC; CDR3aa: CASSLYWAGVHNEQFF
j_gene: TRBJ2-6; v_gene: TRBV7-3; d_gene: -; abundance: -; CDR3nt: TGTGCCAGCAGCTTAACGAGAGCTGGGGCCAACGTCCTGACTTTC; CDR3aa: CASSLTRAGANVLTF
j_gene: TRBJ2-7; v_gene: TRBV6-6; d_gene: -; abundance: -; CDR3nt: TGTGCCAGCAGTTTATCGGGAGTAACCTACGAGCAGTACTTC; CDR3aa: CASSLSGVTYEQYF
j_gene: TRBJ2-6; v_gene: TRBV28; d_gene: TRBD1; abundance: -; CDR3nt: TGTGCCAGCAGGACAGGGGGCGAATCTGGGGCCAACGTCCTGACTTTC; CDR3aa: CASRTGGESGANVLTF
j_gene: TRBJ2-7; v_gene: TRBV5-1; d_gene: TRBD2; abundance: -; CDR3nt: TGCGCCAGCAGCTTTTCGATAGCGGGACCTTCCTACGAGCAGTACTTC; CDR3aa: CASSFSIAGPSYEQYF
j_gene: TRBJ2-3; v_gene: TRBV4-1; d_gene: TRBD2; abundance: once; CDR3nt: TGCGCCAGCAGCCAAGGGGACTACACAGATACGCAGTATTTT; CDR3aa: CASSQGDYTDTQYF
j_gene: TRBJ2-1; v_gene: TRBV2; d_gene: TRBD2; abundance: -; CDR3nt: TGTGCCAGCAGTGAAGTGACTAGCGGGAGAGCTGAGCAGTTCTTC; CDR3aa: CASSEVTSGRAEQFF
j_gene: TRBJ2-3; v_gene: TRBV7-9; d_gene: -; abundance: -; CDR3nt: TGTGCCAGCAGCTCCCAACGGCGTGGGGGCCCGGATACGCAGTATTTT; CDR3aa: CASSSQRRGGPDTQYF
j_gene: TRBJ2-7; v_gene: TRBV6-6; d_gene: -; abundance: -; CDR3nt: TGTGCCAGCAGGGACAGCAGCCTCTCCTACGAGCAGTACTTC; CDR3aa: CASRDSSLSYEQYF
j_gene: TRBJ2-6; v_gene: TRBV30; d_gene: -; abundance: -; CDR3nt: TGTGCCTGGAGTCTGGGGGACAAGGTCCGCTCTGGGGCCAACGTCCTGACTTTC; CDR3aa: CAWSLGDKVRSGANVLTF
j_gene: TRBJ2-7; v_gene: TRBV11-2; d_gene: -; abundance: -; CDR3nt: TGTGCCAGCAGCTTCGGAGCCTCCCAGGGAAGTGAGCAGTACTTC; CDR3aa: CASSFGASQGSEQYF
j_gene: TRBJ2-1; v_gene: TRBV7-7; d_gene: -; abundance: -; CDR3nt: TGTGCCAGCAGCTTAGCGGGGCCCTACAATGAGCAGTTCTTC; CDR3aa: CASSLAGPYNEQFF
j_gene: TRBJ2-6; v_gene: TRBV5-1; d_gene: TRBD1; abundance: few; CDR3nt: TGCGCCAGCAGCTTGGGACAGGGGTTCGGGGCCAACGTCCTGACTTTC; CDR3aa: CASSLGQGFGANVLTF
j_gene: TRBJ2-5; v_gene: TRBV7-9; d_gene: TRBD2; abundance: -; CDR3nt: TGTGCCAGCAGCTTTGACGGGAGGTACCAAGAGACCCAGTACTTC; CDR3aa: CASSFDGRYQETQYF
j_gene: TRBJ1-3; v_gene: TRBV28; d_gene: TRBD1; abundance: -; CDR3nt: TGTGCCAGCAGCCCCGGACAGGCTGGAAACACCATATATTTT; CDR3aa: CASSPGQAGNTIYF
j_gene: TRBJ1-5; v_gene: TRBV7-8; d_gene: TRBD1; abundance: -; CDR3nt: TGTGCCAGCAGCTTACTAGACAGGGGGCTAAACCCACTTCGAAATCAGCCCCAGCATTTT; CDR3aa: CASSLLDRGLNPLRNQPQHF
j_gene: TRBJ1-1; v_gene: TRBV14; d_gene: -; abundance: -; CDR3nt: TGTGCCAGCAGCCCCAGAGCGGGGGCGGGTAACGAAGCTTTCTTT; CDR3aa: CASSPRAGAGNEAFF
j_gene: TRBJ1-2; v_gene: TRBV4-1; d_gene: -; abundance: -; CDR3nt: TGCGCCAGCAGCCAAGGTCTCGGGACAACCGCTAACTATGGCTACACCTTC; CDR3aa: CASSQGLGTTANYGYTF
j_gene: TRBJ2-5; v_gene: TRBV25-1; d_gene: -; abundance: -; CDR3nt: TGTGCCAGCAGTGAATATGGGGCTCAGACCCAGTACTTC; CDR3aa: CASSEYGAQTQYF
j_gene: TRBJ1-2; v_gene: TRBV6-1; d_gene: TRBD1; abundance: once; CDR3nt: TGTGCCAGCAGTGATCAGGGGGACAGGGTATTTTCCTATGGCTACACCTTC; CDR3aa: CASSDQGDRVFSYGYTF
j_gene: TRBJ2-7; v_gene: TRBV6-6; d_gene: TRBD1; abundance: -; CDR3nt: TGTGCCAGCAGTTACCCAGGGACAGACTACGAGCAGTACTTC; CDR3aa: CASSYPGTDYEQYF
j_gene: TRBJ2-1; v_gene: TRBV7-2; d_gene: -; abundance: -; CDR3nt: TGTGCCAGCAGCTTAGTCGAGACTAGAACCTCCTACAATGAGCAGTTCTTC; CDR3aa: CASSLVETRTSYNEQFF
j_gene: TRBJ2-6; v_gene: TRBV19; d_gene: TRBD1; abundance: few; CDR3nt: TGTGCCAGTAGTCCATGGACAGGGGTGACTGGGGCCAACGTCCTGACTTTC; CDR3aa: CASSPWTGVTGANVLTF
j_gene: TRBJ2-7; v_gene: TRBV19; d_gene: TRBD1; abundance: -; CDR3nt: TGTGCCAGTAGTATCGACAGGGGCTTCTCCTACGAGCAGTACTTC; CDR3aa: CASSIDRGFSYEQYF
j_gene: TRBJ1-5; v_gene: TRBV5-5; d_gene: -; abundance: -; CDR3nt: TGTGCCAGCAGACCGTCCGAGGGAGGAAGAAAGCCCCAGCATTTT; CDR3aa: CASRPSEGGRKPQHF
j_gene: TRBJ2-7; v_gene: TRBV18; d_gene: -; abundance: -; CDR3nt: TGTGCCAGCTCACCACCGTCACTTACCGAGCAGTACTTC; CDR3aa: CASSPPSLTEQYF
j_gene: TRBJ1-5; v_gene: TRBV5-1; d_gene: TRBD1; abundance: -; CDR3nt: TGCGCCAGCAGTTTTGGTGAGAGGACAGGGGAGGGGGACTATAGCAATCAGCCCCAGCATTTT; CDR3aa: CASSFGERTGEGDYSNQPQHF
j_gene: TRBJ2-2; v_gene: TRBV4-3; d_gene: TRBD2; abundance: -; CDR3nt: TGCGCCAGCAGCCAAAGTAGCGGGGGGGCCAACACCGGGGAGCTGTTTTTT; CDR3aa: CASSQSSGGANTGELFF
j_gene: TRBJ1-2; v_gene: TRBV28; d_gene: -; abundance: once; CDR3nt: TGTGCCAGCAGTTTAAGAGGAAACTATGGCTACACCTTC; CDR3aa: CASSLRGNYGYTF
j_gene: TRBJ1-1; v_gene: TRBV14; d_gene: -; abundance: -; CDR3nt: TGTGCCAGCAGCCAAGACCTAACTCGCACTGAAGCTTTCTTT; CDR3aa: CASSQDLTRTEAFF
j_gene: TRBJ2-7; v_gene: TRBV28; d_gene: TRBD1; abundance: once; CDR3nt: TGTGCCAGCAGCCTACAGGGGGCCCCTCGCTACGAGCAGTACTTC; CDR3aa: CASSLQGAPRYEQYF
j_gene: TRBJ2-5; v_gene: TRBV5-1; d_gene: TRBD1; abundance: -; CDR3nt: TGCGCCAGCAGCTCAAGGACAGGGCCAGAGACCCAGTACTTC; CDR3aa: CASSSRTGPETQYF
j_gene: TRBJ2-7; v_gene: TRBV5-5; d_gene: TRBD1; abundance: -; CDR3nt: TGTGCCAGCAGCCCCGGTCCGGGACAGGGTGGCTCCTACGAGCAGTACTTC; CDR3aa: CASSPGPGQGGSYEQYF
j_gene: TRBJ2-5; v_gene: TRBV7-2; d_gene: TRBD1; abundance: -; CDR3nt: TGTGCCAGCAGCTCCCCGGACAGGGGGGAAGAGACCCAGTACTTC; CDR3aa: CASSSPDRGEETQYF